This TCR beta chain is drawn from a study of breast tumors, draining lymph nodes, adjacent tissues. Trimming removed 0 bases from V and 3 bases from J, with 8 bases in between. This CDR3 spans 14 amino acids. Looked up from germline, CDR1 is SGHRS and CDR2 is YFSETQ. The lymph nodes were axillary draining lymph nodes from breast cancer patients. Findings and limits, study-wide: The lymph node origin of tumor T cells was framed as consistent with a hypothesis, not demonstrated. Luminal-like breast cancer showed significantly greater tumor-nontumor repertoire similarity than basal-like breast cancer did. Tumor TCR diversity was below lymph nodes but above nontumor tissue. Findings are consistent with lymph node origin and intratumoral expansion of most tumor T cells.

This clonotype was detected many times. Its antigen is unidentified. TCRdb reanalysed the multiplex PCR reads using MiXCR and keeps one entry per CDR3 protein. The table records some 100,000 distinct CDR3 sequences, less than 25% of them present only once. The sequencing input was axillary lymph node tissue. The receptor was derived from a female donor with breast cancer. Some clones in this sample may be carry-over from other donors' samples. The rearrangement joins TRBV5-1 to TRBJ2-3; possibly TRBD2 for D (5 bases). The CDR3, as DNA: TGCGCCAGCAGCTTGGGTACTAGAACAGATACGCAGTATTTT. Translating it yields CASSLGTRTDTQYF.